Listed here are 9 T cell receptor beta chains from one sample, sequenced in a study of blood T cells in healthy people across ages (dated by TCRdb to about 2015). Receptor libraries were prepared by 5' RACE. The sequencer was an Illumina HiSeq 2500. A second PCR of roughly 6 to 11 cycles was run with a J-beta primer mix and a sample-barcoded 5' primer. TCRdb took the public reads, trimmed them with fastp at Q25, ran MiXCR for clone calling and kept in-frame beta chains. A single entry per CDR3 protein holds the most common genes and DNA from its merged rows. The sample table shows around 1.5 million distinct CDR3 sequences, and around 42% are seen once. The biggest ten clones account for roughly 7.9% of the sample. Sequences were obtained from blood. The origin of the receptors is a young woman in good health.

This clonotype was seen a few times. The CDR3 bases are TGCGCCAGCAGCCAAGGAGTAGGACAAGAGACCCAGTACTTC. Translating gives CASSQGVGQETQYF. V usage is TRBV4-1 and J usage is TRBJ2-5; D not resolved. Germline assignment: CDR1 MGHRA and CDR2 YSYEKL. V shed 1 base and J shed 2 bases, with 8 bases lying between them. This CDR3 is built from 14 residues.

This clonotype occurred a few times. This chain links TRBV20-1 with TRBJ2-7, with D perhaps matching TRBD1 (5 bases). The V end was cut by 0 bases, the J end by 3 bases, with 15 bases between. This CDR3 has 15 amino acids. The germline gives CDR1 DFQATT, CDR2 SNEGSKA (reference sequence). Here the CDR3 DNA reads TGCAGTGCTAGAGAGATCCAGGGTTTCATCTACGAGCAGTACTTC. As protein: CSAREIQGFIYEQYF.

The chain couples TRBV7-9 to TRBJ1-2, with D possibly being TRBD1 (6 bases). The V and J ends lost 5 bases and 6 bases respectively, with 22 bases between them. Germline V gives CDR1 SEHNR, CDR2 FQNEAQ (reference sequence). CDR3 length: 16 amino acids. The CDR3 reads CASSLGGQGPLDGYTF. The CDR3, as DNA: TGTGCCAGCAGCCTCGGGGGGCAGGGCCCTTTGGATGGCTACACCTTC. Combining the CDR3 with reference TRBV7-9 and TRBJ1-2 gives the whole variable domain DTGVSQNPRHKITKRGQNVTFRCDPISEHNRLYWYRQTLGQGPEFLTYFQNEAQLEKSRLLSDRFSAERPKGSFSTLEIQRTEQGDSAMYLCASSLGGQGPLDGYTFGSGTRLTVV.

This rearrangement joins TRBV20-1 to TRBJ2-7; 7 bases match TRBD1. Per germline, CDR1 DFQATT and CDR2 SNEGSKA (reference sequence). Trimming took 0 bases from V and 2 from J; bases not matched to a gene: 7. The CDR3 consists of 15 residues. CDR3: CSARDPGQPPYEQYF. CDR3 DNA: TGCAGTGCTAGAGATCCGGGACAGCCTCCCTACGAGCAGTACTTC.

In this sample, this clonotype turned up a few times. V and J are TRBV20-1 and TRBJ2-4; 8 nucleotides line up with TRBD2. CDR1 and CDR2 (germline): DFQATT, SNEGSKA (reference sequence). The CDR3 totals 14 residues. Trimming took 2 bases from V and 5 from J; bases not matched to a gene: 5. The CDR3 loop reads CSARTSGNENIQYF. CDR3 DNA sequence: TGCAGTGCTAGAACTAGCGGAAATGAAAACATTCAGTACTTC.

This sequence joins TRBV6-2 or TRBV6-3 and TRBJ2-5; D could derive from TRBD1 or TRBD2 (6 bases each). Germline loops: CDR1 MNHEY, CDR2 SVGEGT. The V and J ends lost 2 bases and 2 bases respectively, with 15 bases between them. This CDR3 contains 16 residues. The CDR3 loop is CASSYPRGATQETQYF. The CDR3 coding sequence is TGTGCCAGCAGTTACCCGAGGGGGGCGACTCAAGAGACCCAGTACTTC.

This clonotype occurred once. This sequence joins TRBV5-6 and TRBJ2-1; D call uncertain. Trimming took 1 base from V and 0 from J, leaving 8 bases between them. This CDR3 contains 15 residues. From germline, CDR1 is SGHDT and CDR2 YYEEEE. CDR3 sequence reads: CASSLPLNSYNEQFF. CDR3 DNA: TGTGCCAGCAGCTTGCCTCTCAACTCCTACAATGAGCAGTTCTTC.

A note on this clonotype: The junction does not match germline at one end; this may be a read error. The chain recombines TRBV2 with TRBJ1-4; possible D gene TRBD1, 5 bases. CDR3 length equals 12 residues. Germline values: CDR1 SNHLY, CDR2 FYNNEI. The CDR3 region has the DNA TGTGCCAGCAACAGGAGAAATGAAAACCTGTTTTTT. This sequence encodes CASNRRNENLFF.

The chain couples TRBV6-1 to TRBJ2-4, with TRBD1 identical over 12 bases. V shed 6 bases, J shed 9 bases, and the junction held 18 bases outside the gene matches. The CDR3 length is 18 residues. Germline lookup yields CDR1 MNHNS and CDR2 SASEGT. The CDR3 region is CASRQTDWGQGARGIQYF. The CDR3 DNA is TGTGCCAGCAGACAAACCGACTGGGGACAGGGGGCACGAGGCATTCAGTACTTC.